This T cell receptor (beta chain) was found in a study of immune evolution from preneoplasia to lung adenocarcinoma. Findings of the study overall: Normal lung had the highest top T cell clone frequencies.

The CDR3 loop spans 15 amino acids. The germline V gene has CDR1 SGHTA and CDR2 FQGNSA. J gave up 11 bases and V 4 bases, and 13 bases lay outside the gene matches. This clone came up a few times. What it recognizes is unknown. Libraries were prepared by immunoSEQ multiplex PCR; TCRdb keeps only in-frame clonotypes and omits some of them. The sample records more than 1,500 clones, approximately 83% being singletons. Sequencing used FFPE invasive lung adenocarcinoma tissue. The TCR sequence derives from a person aged 50-59 years with lung adenocarcinoma. The chain couples TRBV7-2 to TRBJ1-4; 7 bases are a match to TRBD1. CDR3 amino acids: CASSSRTGLEGKLFF. In DNA form, the CDR3 reads TGTGCCAGCAGCTCCCGGACAGGACTAGAGGGGAAACTGTTTTTT.